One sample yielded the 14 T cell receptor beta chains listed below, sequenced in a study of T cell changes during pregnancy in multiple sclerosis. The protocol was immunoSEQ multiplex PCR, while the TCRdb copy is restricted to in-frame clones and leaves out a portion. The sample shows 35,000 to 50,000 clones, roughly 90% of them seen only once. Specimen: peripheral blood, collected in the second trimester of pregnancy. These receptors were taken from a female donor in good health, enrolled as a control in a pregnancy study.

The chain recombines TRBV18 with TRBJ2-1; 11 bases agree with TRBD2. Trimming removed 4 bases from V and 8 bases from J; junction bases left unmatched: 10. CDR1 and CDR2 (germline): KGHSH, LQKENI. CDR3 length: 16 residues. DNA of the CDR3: TGTGCCAGCTCACTTTCCATTGTAGCGGGAGGGGATGAGCAGTTCTTC. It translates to CASSLSIVAGGDEQFF.

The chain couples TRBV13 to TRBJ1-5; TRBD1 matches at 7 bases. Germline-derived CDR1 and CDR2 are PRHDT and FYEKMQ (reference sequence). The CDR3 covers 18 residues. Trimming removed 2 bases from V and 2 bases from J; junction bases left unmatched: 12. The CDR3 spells CASSLTFQRTGGNQPQHF. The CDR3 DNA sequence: TGTGCCAGCAGCTTAACGTTCCAAAGGACAGGAGGCAATCAGCCCCAGCATTTT.

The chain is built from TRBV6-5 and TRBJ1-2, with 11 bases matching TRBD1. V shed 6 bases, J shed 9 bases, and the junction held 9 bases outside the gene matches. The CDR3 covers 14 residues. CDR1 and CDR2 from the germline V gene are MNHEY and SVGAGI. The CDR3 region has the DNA TGTGCCAGCAGGGACAGGGGGCGGGGGATTCGCTACACCTTC. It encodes CASRDRGRGIRYTF.

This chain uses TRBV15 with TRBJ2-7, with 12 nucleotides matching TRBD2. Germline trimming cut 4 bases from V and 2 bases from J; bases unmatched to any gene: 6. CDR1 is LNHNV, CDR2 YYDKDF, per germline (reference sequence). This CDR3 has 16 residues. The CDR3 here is CATSTGLAGAPYEQYF. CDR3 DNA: TGTGCCACCAGCACGGGACTAGCGGGTGCCCCCTACGAGCAGTACTTC.

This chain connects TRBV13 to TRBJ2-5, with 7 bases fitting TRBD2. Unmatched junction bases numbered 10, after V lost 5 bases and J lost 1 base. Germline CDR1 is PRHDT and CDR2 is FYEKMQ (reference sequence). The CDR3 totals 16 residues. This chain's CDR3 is CASSLPLERGQETQYF. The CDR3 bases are TGTGCCAGCAGCCTCCCTTTGGAGCGGGGCCAAGAGACCCAGTACTTC.

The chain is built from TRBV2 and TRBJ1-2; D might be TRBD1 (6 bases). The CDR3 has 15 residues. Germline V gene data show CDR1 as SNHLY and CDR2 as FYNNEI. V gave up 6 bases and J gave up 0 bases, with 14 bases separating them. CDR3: CASSGQRKTNYGYTF. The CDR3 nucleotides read TGTGCCAGCAGCGGACAGAGAAAAACTAACTATGGCTACACCTTC.

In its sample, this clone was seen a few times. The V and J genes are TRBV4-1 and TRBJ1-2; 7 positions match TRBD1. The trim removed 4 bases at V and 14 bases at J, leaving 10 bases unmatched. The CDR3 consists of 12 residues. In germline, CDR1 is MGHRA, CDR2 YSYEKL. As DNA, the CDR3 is TGCGCCAGCAGCCCCCATGTGACAGGGCCAACCTTC. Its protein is CASSPHVTGPTF.

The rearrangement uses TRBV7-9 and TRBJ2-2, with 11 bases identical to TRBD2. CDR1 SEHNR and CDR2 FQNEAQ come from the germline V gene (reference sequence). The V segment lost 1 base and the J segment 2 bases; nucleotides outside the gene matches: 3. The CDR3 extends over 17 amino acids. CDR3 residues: CASSLETSGGNTGELFF. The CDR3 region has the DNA TGTGCCAGCAGCTTAGAAACTAGCGGGGGTAACACCGGGGAGCTGTTTTTT.

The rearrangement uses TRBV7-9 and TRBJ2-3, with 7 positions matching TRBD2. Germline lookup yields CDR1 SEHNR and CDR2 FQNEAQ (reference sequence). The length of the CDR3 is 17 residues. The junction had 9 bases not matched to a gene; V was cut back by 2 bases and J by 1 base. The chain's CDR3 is CASSLRSGGGRTDTQYF. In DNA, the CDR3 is TGTGCCAGCAGCTTACGTAGTGGCGGGGGTCGCACAGATACGCAGTATTTT.

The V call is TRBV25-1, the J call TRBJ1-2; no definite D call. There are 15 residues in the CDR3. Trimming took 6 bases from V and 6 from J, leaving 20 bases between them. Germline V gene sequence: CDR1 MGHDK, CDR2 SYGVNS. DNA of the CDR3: TGTGCCAGCAGCCCCACCCGTTGGGGAGAAGATGGCTACACCTTC. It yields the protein CASSPTRWGEDGYTF.

CDR3 sequence reads: CASSLRSAGGGDEQFF. DNA of the CDR3: TGTGCCAGCAGCTTACGTAGCGCGGGAGGAGGAGATGAGCAGTTCTTC. J is TRBJ2-1 and V is TRBV7-6, with 8 bases identical to TRBD2. Trimming removed 2 bases from V and 8 bases from J; junction bases left unmatched: 11. The CDR3 runs to 16 residues. Germline lookup yields CDR1 SGHVS and CDR2 FNYEAQ.

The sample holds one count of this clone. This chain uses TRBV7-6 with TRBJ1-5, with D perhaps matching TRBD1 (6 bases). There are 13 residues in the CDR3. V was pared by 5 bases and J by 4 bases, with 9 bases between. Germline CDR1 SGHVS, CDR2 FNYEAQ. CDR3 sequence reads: CASSPGQNQPQHF. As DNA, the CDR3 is TGTGCCAGCAGCCCAGGACAGAATCAGCCCCAGCATTTT.

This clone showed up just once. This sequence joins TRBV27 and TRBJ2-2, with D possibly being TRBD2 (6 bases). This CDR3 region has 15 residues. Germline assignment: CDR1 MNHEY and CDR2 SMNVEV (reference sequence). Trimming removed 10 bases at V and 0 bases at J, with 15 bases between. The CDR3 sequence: CATWPGGANTGELFF. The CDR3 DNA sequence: TGTGCCACCTGGCCCGGCGGGGCGAACACCGGGGAGCTGTTTTTT.

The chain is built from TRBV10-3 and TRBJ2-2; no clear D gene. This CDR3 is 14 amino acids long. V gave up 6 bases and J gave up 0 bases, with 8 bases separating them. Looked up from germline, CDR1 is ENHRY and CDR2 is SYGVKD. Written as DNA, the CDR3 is TGTGCCATCAGACAGCAAGCGAACACCGGGGAGCTGTTTTTT. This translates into CAIRQQANTGELFF.